This T cell receptor (beta chain) derives from a study of T cells in Graves' hyperthyroidism and ophthalmopathy. RNA transcripts provided the source from which TCR beta CDR3 regions were amplified. The HTBI primer set served for first-round RT-PCR of the TCR CDR3. TCRdb used MiXCR to reprocess the multiplex PCR reads, holding one entry per CDR3 protein. The sample includes under 450,000 distinct CDR3 sequences, approximately 18% seen only once; the top ten take approximately 33%. This clonotype was seen ten or more times. Its antigen is currently unknown. The junction differs from germline at one of its ends, possibly a read error. The CDR3 extends over 13 amino acids. Germline CDR1 SGHTA, CDR2 FQGNSA. Study-wide findings and caveats: Blood shared most expanded thyroid clonotypes above 0.001. A median 6.5 months before onset, the model predicted ophthalmopathy.

The gene calls are TRBV7-2 and TRBJ2-7; D is unresolved. The sequencing input was blood. This TCR derives from a woman aged 25 to 39 with Graves' hyperthyroidism that later progressed to Graves' ophthalmopathy. CDR3 residues: CASSLAPSDEQYF. CDR3 in DNA: TGTGCCAGCAGCTTAGCTCCCTCCGACGAGCAGTACTTC.